The clone carrying this T cell receptor (beta chain) was observed a few times. MiXCR, run by TCRdb on the RT-PCR reads, gives a single entry per CDR3 protein. Of around 150,000 distinct CDR3 sequences listed, about a third are singletons. This sample was included in a study of patients and donors after allogeneic stem cell transplantation. The germline V gene encodes CDR1 SGHAT and CDR2 FQNNGV. This CDR3 spans 14 amino acids. V shed 5 bases and J shed 7 bases, with 16 bases lying between them. The chain has TRBV11-2 and TRBJ2-3; D gene uncertain. This receptor was taken from a human donor who was either an allogeneic HSCT recipient or a stem cell or donor lymphocyte infusion donor (not recorded which). It is not recorded whose cells these are; they may come from a transplant donor. The sample comprised blood, either unsorted or a sorted T cell fraction (not recorded which). This chain's CDR3 is CASSASLLPNTQYF. DNA of the CDR3: TGTGCCAGCAGCGCGAGCCTATTACCGAATACGCAGTATTTT.